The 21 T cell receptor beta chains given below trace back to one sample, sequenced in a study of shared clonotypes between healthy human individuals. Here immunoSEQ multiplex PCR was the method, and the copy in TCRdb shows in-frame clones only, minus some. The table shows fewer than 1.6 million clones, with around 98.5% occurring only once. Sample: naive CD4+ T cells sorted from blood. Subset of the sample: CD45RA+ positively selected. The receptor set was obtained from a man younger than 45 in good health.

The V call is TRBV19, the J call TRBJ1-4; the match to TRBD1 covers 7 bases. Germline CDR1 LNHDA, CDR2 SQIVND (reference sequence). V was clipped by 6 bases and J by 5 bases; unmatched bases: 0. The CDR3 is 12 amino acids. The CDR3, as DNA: TGTGCCAGTAGGACAGGGAATGAAAAACTGTTTTTT. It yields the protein CASRTGNEKLFF.

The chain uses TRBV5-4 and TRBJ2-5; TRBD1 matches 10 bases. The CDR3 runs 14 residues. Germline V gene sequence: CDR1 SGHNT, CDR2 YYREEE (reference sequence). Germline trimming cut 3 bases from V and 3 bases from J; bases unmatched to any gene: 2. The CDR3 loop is CASSSTGGEETQYF. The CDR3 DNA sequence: TGTGCCAGCAGCTCGACAGGGGGCGAAGAGACCCAGTACTTC.

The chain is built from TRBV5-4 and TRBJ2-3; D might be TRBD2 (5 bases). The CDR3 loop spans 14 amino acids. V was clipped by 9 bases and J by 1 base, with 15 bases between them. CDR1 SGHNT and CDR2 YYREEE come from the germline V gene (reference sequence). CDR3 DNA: TGTGCCACCACTACGGGAACGGGCACAGATACGCAGTATTTT. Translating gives CATTTGTGTDTQYF.

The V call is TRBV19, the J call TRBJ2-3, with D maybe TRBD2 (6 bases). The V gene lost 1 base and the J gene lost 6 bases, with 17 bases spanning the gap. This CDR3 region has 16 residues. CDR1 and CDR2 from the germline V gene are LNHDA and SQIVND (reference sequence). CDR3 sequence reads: CASSIGSAGPWDTQYF. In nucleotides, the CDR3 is TGTGCCAGTAGTATAGGTTCGGCGGGACCCTGGGATACGCAGTATTTT.

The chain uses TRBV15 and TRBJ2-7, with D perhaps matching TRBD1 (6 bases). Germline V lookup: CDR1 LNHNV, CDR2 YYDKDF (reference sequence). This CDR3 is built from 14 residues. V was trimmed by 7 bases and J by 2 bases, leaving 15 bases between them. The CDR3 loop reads CATKDRPGTYEQYF. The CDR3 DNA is TGTGCCACCAAGGACAGACCTGGAACCTACGAGCAGTACTTC.

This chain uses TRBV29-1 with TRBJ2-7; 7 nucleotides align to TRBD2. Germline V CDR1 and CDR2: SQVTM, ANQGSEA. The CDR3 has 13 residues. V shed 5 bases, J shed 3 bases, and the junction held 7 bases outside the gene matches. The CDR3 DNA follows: TGCAGCGTTCGGGGGGAGGTCGGCTACGAGCAGTACTTC. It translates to CSVRGEVGYEQYF.

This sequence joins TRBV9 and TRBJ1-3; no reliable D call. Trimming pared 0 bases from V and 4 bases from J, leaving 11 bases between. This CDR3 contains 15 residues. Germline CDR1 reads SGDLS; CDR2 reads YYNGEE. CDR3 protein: CASSVAHLGGNTIYF. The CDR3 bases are TGTGCCAGCAGCGTAGCACACCTGGGGGGAAACACCATATATTTT.

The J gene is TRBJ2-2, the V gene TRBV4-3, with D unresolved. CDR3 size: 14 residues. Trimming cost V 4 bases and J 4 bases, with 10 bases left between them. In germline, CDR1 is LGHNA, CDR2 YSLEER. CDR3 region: CASSPRFGTGELFF. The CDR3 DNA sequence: TGCGCCAGCAGCCCCCGATTCGGCACCGGGGAGCTGTTTTTT.

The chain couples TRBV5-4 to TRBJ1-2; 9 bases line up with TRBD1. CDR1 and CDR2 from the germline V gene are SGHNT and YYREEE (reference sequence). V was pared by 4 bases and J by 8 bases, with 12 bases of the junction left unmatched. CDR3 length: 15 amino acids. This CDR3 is CASSLGMATGGGYTF. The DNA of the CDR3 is TGTGCCAGCAGCCTCGGGATGGCGACAGGGGGAGGCTACACCTTC.

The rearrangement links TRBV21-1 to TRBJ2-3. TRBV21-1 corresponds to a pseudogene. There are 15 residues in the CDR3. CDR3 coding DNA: TGTGCCAGCAGCACAAATCGTTCGGGCTCAGATACGCAGTATTTT. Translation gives CASSTNRSGSDTQYF.

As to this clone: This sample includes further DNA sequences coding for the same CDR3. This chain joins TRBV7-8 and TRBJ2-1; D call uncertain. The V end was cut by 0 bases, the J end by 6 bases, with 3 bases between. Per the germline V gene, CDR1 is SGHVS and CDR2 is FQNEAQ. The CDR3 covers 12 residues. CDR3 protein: CASSLAVNEQFF. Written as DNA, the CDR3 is TGTGCCAGCAGCTTAGCCGTCAATGAGCAGTTCTTC. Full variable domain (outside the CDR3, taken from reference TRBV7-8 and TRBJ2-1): GAGVSQSPRYKVAKRGQDVALRCDPISGHVSLFWYQQALGQGPEFLTYFQNEAQLDKSGLPSDRFFAERPEGSVSTLKIQRTQQEDSAVYLCASSLAVNEQFFGPGTRLTVL.

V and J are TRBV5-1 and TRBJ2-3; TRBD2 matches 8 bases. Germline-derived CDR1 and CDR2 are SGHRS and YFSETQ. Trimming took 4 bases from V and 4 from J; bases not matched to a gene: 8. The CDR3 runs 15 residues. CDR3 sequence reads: CASSLDGTRADTQYF. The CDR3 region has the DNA TGCGCCAGCAGCCTAGACGGGACTAGGGCAGATACGCAGTATTTT.

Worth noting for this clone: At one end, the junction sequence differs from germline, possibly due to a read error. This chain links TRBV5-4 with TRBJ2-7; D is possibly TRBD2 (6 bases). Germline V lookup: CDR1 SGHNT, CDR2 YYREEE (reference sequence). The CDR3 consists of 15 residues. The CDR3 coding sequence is TGTGCCAGCAGCTTGGGGGCTGACCGGAGGGACGAGCGGTACTTC. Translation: CASSLGADRRDERYF.

For the CDR3, the DNA is TGTGCCAGCAGCTTCAGCGGGAGCCACGAGCAGTACTTC. Amino acid sequence: CASSFSGSHEQYF. The chain combines TRBV7-2 with TRBJ2-7; 8 nucleotides match TRBD2. J lost 5 bases, V lost 3 bases, and 3 bases had no gene match. Per germline, CDR1 SGHTA and CDR2 FQGNSA. The CDR3 is made up of 13 amino acids.

The chain's CDR3 is CASSPGQGNQYF. CDR3 bases: TGTGCCAGCAGCCCGGGACAGGGGAACCAGTACTTC. The chain uses TRBV7-9 and TRBJ2-5, with 10 bases that match TRBD1. Looked up from germline, CDR1 is SEHNR and CDR2 is FQNEAQ (reference sequence). V dropped 5 bases and J dropped 10; count of bases not matched to a gene: 4. The CDR3 spans 12 residues.

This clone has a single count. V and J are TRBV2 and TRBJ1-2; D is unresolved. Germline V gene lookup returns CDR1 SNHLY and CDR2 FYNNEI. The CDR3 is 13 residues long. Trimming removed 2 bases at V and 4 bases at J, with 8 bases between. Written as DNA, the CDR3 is TGTGCCAGCAGTGAATGGGGTTCCTATGGCTACACCTTC. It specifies CASSEWGSYGYTF.

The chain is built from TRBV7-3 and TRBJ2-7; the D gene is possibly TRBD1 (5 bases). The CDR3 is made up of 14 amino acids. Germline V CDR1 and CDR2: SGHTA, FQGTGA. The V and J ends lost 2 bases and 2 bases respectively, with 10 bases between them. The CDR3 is CASSLQGLPYEQYF. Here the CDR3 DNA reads TGTGCCAGCAGCTTACAGGGTCTTCCCTACGAGCAGTACTTC.

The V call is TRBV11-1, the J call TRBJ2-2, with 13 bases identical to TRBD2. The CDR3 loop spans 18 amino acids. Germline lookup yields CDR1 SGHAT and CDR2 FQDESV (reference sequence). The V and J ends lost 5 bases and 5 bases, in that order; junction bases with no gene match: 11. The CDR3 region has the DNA TGTGCCAGCAGCCAACGACAGGGACTAGCGGGAATAACCGGGGAGCTGTTTTTT. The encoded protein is CASSQRQGLAGITGELFF.

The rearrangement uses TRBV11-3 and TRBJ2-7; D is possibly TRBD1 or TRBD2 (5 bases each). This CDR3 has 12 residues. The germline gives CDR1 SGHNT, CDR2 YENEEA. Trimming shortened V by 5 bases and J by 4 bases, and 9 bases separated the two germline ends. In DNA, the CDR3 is TGTGCCAGCAGCGCTGGGGGATACGAGCAGTACTTC. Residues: CASSAGGYEQYF.

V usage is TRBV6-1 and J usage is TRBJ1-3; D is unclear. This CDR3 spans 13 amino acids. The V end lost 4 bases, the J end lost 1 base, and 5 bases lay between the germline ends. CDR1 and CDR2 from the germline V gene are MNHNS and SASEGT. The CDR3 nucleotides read TGTGCCAGCAGTGTACGTTCTGGAAACACCATATATTTT. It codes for CASSVRSGNTIYF.

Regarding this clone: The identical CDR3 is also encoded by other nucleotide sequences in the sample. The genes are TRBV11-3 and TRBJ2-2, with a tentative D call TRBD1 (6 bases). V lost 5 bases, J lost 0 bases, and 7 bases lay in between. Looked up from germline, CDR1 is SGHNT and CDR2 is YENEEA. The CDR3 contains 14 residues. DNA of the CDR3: TGTGCCAGCAGCAGGGGGACGAACACCGGGGAGCTGTTTTTT. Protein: CASSRGTNTGELFF.